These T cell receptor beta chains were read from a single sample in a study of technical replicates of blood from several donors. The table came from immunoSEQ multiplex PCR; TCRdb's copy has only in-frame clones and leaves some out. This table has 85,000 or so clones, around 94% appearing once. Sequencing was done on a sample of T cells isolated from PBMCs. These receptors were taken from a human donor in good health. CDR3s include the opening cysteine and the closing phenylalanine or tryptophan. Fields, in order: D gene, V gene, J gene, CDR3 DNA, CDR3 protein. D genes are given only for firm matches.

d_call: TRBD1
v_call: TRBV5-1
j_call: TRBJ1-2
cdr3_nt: TGCGCCAGCAGCGGGGGACAGCCAGGATTCTATGGCTACACCTTC
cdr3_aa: CASSGGQPGFYGYTF

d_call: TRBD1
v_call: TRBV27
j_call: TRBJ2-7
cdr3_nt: TGTGCCACCTCGACAGGGGACTCCTACGAGCAGTACTTC
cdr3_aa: CATSTGDSYEQYF

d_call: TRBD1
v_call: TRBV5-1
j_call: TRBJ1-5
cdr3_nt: TGCGCCAGCAGCTTGGAGGCAGGGGGCGATCAGCCCCAGCATTTT
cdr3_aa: CASSLEAGGDQPQHF

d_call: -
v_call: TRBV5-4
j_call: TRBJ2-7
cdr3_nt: TGTGCCAGCAGCTTGGGGTGGGAGAGACCCTACGAGCAGTACTTC
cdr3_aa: CASSLGWERPYEQYF

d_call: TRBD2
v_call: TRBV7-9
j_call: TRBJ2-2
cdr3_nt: TGTGCCAGCAGCTCTGCAGCGGGAGCCGGGGAGCTGTTTTTT
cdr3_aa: CASSSAAGAGELFF

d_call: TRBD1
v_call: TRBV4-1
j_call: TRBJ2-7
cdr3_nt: TGCGCCAGCAGCCGATGGGGGACAGGATCCTACGAGCAGTACTTC
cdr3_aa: CASSRWGTGSYEQYF

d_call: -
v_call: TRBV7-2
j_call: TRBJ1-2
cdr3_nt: TGTGCCAGCAGCACAGCGGGACTTACCGCCGGCTACACCTTC
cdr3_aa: CASSTAGLTAGYTF

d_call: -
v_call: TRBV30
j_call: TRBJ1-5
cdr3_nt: TGTGCCTGGGGGGCTAGCAATCAGCCCCAGCATTTT
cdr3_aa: CAWGASNQPQHF

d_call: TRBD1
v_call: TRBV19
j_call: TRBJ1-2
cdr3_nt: TGTGCCAGTTCGAGGGGGCTGATCTATGGCTACACCTTC
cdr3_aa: CASSRGLIYGYTF

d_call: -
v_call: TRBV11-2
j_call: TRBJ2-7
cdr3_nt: TGTGCCAGCAGCTTAGAAAGGGCAGGGTTCTCCTACGAGCAGTACTTC
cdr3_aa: CASSLERAGFSYEQYF

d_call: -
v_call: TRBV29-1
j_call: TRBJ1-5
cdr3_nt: TGCAGCGTTGGAGGACAGAACAATCAGCCCCAGCATTTT
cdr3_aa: CSVGGQNNQPQHF